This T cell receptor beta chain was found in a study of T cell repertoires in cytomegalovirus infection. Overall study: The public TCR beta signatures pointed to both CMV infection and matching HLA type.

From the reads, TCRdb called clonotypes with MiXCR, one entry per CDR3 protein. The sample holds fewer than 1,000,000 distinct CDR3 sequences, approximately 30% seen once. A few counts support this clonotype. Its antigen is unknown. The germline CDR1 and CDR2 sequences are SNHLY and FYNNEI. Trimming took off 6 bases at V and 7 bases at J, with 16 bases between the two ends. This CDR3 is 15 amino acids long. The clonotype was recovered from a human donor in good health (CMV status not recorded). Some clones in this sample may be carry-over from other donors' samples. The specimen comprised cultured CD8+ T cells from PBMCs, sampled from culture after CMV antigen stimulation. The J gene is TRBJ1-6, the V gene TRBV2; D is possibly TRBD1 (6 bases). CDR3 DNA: TGTGCCAGCAGAGATCCGGGACATCGCAATTCACCCCTCCACTTT. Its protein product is CASRDPGHRNSPLHF.